This T cell receptor beta chain derives from a study of vaccination effects on CD4 cells after COVID-19. Notes on this clone: Its specificity is not known.

V dropped 6 bases and J dropped 2 bases, with 11 bases sitting between them. CDR1 SNHLY and CDR2 FYNNEI come from the germline V gene. The CDR3 runs 13 residues. Sequencing was performed with immunoSEQ multiplex PCR; in TCRdb, only in-frame clones are kept and a portion is missing. Of tens of thousands of clones in the sample, roughly two thirds were seen once. In the ViraFEST assay, antigen-specific CD4+ clonotypes were identified by expansion after peptide-pool stimulation. Isolating CD4+ T cells followed 9 to 11 days of culture. Having tested negative for nucleocapsid antibodies, the vaccine recipients showed no prior SARS-CoV-2 infection. After fewer than 2.5 million PBMC were placed in each well, they were cultured with around 10 IU/ml IL-2 and roughly 10 ug/ml peptides. On day 3 and again on day 7, half the medium was replaced with IL-2 medium.

Sequenced here: CD4+ T cells from PBMCs cultured with SARS-CoV-2 spike peptides, sampled before COVID-19 vaccination. This clonotype originated in a human donor who received a COVID-19 vaccine. This chain connects TRBV2 to TRBJ2-7, with D maybe TRBD2 (6 bases). DNA of the CDR3: TGTGCCAGCAGGCGGACTACCGCCTACGAGCAGTACTTC. Its translation is CASRRTTAYEQYF.